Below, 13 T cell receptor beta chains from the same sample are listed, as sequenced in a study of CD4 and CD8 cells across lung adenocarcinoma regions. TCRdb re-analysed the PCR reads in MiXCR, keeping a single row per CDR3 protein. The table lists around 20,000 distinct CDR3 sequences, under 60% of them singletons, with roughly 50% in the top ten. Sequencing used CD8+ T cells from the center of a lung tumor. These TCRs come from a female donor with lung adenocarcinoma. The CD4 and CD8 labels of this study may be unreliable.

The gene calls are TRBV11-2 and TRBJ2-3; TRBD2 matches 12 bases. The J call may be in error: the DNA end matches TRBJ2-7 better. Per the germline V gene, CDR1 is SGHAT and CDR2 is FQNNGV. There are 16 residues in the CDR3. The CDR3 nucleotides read TGTGCCAGCAGCCCATCCGGGACTAGCGGGCGATGGGAGCAGTACTTC. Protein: CASSPSGTSGRWEQYF.

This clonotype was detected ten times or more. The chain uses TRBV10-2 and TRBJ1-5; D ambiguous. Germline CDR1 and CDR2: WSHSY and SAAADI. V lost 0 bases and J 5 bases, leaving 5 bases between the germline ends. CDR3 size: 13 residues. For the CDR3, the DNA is TGCGCCAGCAGTGAGTCGATCCATCAGCCCCAGCATTTT. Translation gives CASSESIHQPQHF.

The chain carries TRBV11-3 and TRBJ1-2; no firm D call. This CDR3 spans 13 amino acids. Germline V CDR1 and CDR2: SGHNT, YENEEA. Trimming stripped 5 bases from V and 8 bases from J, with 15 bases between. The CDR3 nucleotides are TGTGCCAGCAGCCCCTTGGCAGCGGGAGGCTACACCTTC. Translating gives CASSPLAAGGYTF.

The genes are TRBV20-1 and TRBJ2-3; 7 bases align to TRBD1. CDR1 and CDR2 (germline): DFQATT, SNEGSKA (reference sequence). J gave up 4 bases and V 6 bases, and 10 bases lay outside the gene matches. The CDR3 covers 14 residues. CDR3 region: CSATRQGGSDTQYF. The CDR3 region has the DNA TGCAGTGCAACCAGACAGGGCGGATCAGATACGCAGTATTTT.

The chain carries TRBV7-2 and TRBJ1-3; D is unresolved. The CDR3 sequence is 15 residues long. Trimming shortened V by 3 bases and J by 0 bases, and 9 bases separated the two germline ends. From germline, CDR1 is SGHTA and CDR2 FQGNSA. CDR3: CASSLAGHSGNTIYF. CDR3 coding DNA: TGTGCCAGCAGCTTGGCAGGCCACTCTGGAAACACCATATATTTT.

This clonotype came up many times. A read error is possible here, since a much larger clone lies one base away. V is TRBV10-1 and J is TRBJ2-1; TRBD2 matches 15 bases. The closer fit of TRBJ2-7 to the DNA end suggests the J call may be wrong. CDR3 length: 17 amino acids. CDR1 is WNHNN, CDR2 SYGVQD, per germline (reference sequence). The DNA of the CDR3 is TGCGCCAGCAGTGGACATGGGACTAGCGGGAGGTTCAATGAGCAGTACTTC. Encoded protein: CASSGHGTSGRFNEQYF.

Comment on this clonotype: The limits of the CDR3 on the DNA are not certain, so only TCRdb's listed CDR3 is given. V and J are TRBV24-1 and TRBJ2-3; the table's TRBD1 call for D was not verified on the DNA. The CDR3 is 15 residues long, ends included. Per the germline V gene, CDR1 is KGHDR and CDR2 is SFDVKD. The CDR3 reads CAAGVGGGSTETQYF.

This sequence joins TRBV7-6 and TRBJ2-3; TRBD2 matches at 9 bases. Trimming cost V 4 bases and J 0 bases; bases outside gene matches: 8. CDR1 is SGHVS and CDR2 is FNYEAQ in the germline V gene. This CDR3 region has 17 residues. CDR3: CASSSRLAAPSTDTQYF. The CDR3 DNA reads TGTGCCAGCAGCTCCCGACTAGCGGCTCCTAGCACAGATACGCAGTATTTT.

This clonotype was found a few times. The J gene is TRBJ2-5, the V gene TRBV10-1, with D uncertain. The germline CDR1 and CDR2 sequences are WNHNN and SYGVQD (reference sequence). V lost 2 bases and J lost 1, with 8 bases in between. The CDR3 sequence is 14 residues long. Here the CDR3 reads CASSESTIQETQYF. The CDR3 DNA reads TGCGCCAGCAGTGAGAGTACGATCCAAGAGACCCAGTACTTC.

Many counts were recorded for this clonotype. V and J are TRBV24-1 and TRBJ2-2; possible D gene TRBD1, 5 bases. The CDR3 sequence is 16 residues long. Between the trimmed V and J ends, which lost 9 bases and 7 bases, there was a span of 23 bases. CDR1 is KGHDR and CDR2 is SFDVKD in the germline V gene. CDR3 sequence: CATASQGGPHFGELFF. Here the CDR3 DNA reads TGTGCCACCGCATCCCAGGGCGGTCCCCATTTCGGGGAGCTGTTTTTT.

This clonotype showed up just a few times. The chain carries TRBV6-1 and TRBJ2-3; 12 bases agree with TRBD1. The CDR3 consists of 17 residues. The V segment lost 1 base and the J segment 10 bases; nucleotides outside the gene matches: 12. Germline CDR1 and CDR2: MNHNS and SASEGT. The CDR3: CASSEVRGTGGLTAQYF. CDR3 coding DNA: TGTGCCAGCAGTGAAGTTCGAGGGACAGGGGGCCTCACGGCGCAGTATTTT.

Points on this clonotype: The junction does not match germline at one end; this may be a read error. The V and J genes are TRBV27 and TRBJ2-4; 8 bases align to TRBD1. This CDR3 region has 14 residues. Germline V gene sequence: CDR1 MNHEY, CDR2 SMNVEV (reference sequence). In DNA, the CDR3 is TGTGGCAGCAGGGGGCTAGGAGGCAAAGATACGCAGTACTTC. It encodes CGSRGLGGKDTQYF.

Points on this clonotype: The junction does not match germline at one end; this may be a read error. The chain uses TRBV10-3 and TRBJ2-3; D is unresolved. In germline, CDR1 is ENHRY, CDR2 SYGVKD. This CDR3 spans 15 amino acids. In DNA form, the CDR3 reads TGTGCCACGGAAAACCCGGGCCTAGAGCCAGAGACCCAGTATTTC. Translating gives CATENPGLEPETQYF.